This T cell receptor (beta chain) derives from a study of T cell changes during pregnancy in multiple sclerosis. Germline assignment: CDR1 SQVTM and CDR2 ANQGSEA. V shed 6 bases and J 12 bases; nucleotides not matched to a gene: 8. The CDR3 spans 14 residues. TCRdb's table, derived via immunoSEQ multiplex PCR, lists solely in-frame clones and lacks some. Of about 44,000 clones in the sample, roughly 91% were seen once. The source is a female donor in good health, enrolled as a control in a pregnancy study. The chain joins TRBV29-1 to TRBJ2-1, with 16 bases matching TRBD2. The source material was CD8+ T cells from peripheral blood mononuclear cells, sampled after pregnancy. The CDR3 bases are TGCAGCGTGAGGGGACTAGCGGGGGGGCCCGGGCAGTTCTTC. Translation: CSVRGLAGGPGQFF.